The 32 T cell receptor beta chains below come from one sample, sequenced in a study of T cells in Graves' hyperthyroidism and ophthalmopathy (dated by TCRdb to between 2018 and 2021). Library preparation used multiplex PCR. Sequencing was carried out with an Illumina HiSeq 2000. The TCR beta CDR3 regions were amplified from the RNA transcripts. For the first round of RT-PCR on the TCR CDR3, the HTBI primer set was used together with the Qiagen OneStep RT-PCR kit. TCRdb trimmed public reads at Q25 via fastp, called clones via MiXCR and kept in-frame beta chains. Rows matching on CDR3 protein sequence are summarized as one entry with the most common DNA and genes. For this sample there are about 640,000 distinct CDR3 sequences; about 45% appear just once. The ten largest clones capture under 8% of the sample. The material sequenced was peripheral blood or thyroid tissue (not recorded which). The receptors originated from an adult man with Graves' disease, either hyperthyroidism or ophthalmopathy (not recorded which).

In the case of this clonotype: Being one base from a much bigger clone, this may be a read error. V and J are TRBV7-2 and TRBJ1-5; D is undetermined. Germline CDR1 and CDR2: SGHTA and FQGNSA. The CDR3 sequence is 14 residues long. The CDR3 DNA reads TGTGCCAGCAGCTTCCAGTACAGCAATCAGCCCCGGCATTTT. Translating it yields CASSFQYSNQPRHF.

This clonotype appeared many times. This rearrangement joins TRBV20-1 to TRBJ1-4; D gene ambiguous. V was shortened by 4 bases and J by 6 bases, with 12 bases between the two germline ends. CDR1 and CDR2 (germline): DFQATT, SNEGSKA (reference sequence). This CDR3 contains 13 residues. For the CDR3, the DNA is TGCAGTGCTATCCACCCCGGGGATGAAAAACTGTTTTTT. Protein sequence: CSAIHPGDEKLFF.

V is TRBV2 and J is TRBJ2-6; 9 nucleotides align to TRBD1. V was pared by 4 bases and J by 2 bases, with 3 bases of the junction left unmatched. CDR1 is SNHLY, CDR2 FYNNEI, per germline. The CDR3 sequence is 16 residues long. CDR3 sequence: CASSGTGEPGANVLTF. CDR3 nucleotides: TGTGCCAGCAGTGGGACAGGGGAACCTGGGGCCAACGTCCTGACTTTC.

This clonotype was recorded many times. This chain uses TRBV6-5 with TRBJ1-2; 9 positions match TRBD1. CDR1 and CDR2 (germline): MNHEY, SVGAGI. Losses at the gene ends were 5 bases for V and 7 bases for J; bases not matched to a gene: 5. This CDR3 comprises 13 residues. The CDR3 nucleotides are TGTGCCAGCAGTGAGGACAGGGGAATTGGCTACACCTTC. Amino acid sequence: CASSEDRGIGYTF.

This clonotype was recorded once. The chain joins TRBV3-1 to TRBJ1-1; no firm D call. Trimming left V 5 bases short and J 1 base short, with 11 bases between. CDR1 is LGHDT, CDR2 YNNKEL, per germline (reference sequence). This CDR3 comprises 14 residues. CDR3 sequence (DNA): TGTGCCAGCAGCTTGTTAGCGAGGAACACTGAAGCTTTCTTT. Translating it yields CASSLLARNTEAFF. Drawing the rest from reference TRBV3-1 and TRBJ1-1, the complete variable domain is DTAVSQTPKYLVTQMGNDKSIKCEQNLGHDTMYWYKQDSKKFLKIMFSYNNKELIINETVPNRFSPKSPDKAHLNLHINSLELGDSAVYFCASSLLARNTEAFFGQGTRLTVV.

In DNA, the CDR3 is TGCGCCAGCAGCTTGCCGAATAGGACAGGGGGCACTGAAGCTTTCTTT. Translating gives CASSLPNRTGGTEAFF. This sequence joins TRBV5-1 and TRBJ1-1, with 10 nucleotides matching TRBD1. The V and J ends lost 1 base and 4 bases, in that order; junction bases with no gene match: 7. CDR1 and CDR2 (germline): SGHRS, YFSETQ. The CDR3 consists of 16 residues. The full variable domain, rest sourced from reference TRBV5-1 and TRBJ1-1, is KAGVTQTPRYLIKTRGQQVTLSCSPISGHRSVSWYQQTPGQGLQFLFEYFSETQRNKGNFPGRFSGRQFSNSRSEMNVSTLELGDSALYLCASSLPNRTGGTEAFFGQGTRLTVV.

A single count supports this clonotype. The chain is built from TRBV20-1 and TRBJ1-6; tentatively, D is TRBD1 (5 bases). Germline CDR1 is DFQATT and CDR2 is SNEGSKA (reference sequence). CDR3 length: 16 amino acids. The V gene lost 7 bases and the J gene lost 0 bases, with 16 bases spanning the gap. As DNA, the CDR3 is TGCAGTGGGTCGGGGGAGGGGAGCTCCTATAATTCACCCCTCCACTTT. It is translated as CSGSGEGSSYNSPLHF.

This clonotype has a single count. The chain combines TRBV7-2 with TRBJ1-2, with no clear D. This CDR3 has 17 amino acids. Germline CDR1 is SGHTA and CDR2 is FQGNSA. V lost 2 bases and J lost 1, with 17 bases in between. CDR3 amino acids: CASSLSPGQVVNYGYTF. The CDR3 nucleotides read TGTGCCAGCAGCTTAAGCCCCGGGCAGGTCGTTAACTATGGCTACACCTTC.

The V call is TRBV14, the J call TRBJ1-4, with no clear D. CDR3 length: 14 residues. Trimming removed 0 bases from V and 4 bases from J, with 6 bases in between. Per germline, CDR1 SGHDN and CDR2 FVKESK. The DNA for the CDR3 is TGTGCCAGCAGCCAAGAACCCGGTAATGAAAAACTGTTTTTT. Translated: CASSQEPGNEKLFF.

This clonotype showed up many times. The chain couples TRBV29-1 to TRBJ1-4; 9 nucleotides line up with TRBD1. This CDR3 has 13 residues. CDR1 is SQVTM and CDR2 is ANQGSEA in the germline V gene. The V segment lost 3 bases and the J segment 8 bases; nucleotides outside the gene matches: 4. CDR3 residues: CSVDTGGGEKLFF. The CDR3 coding sequence is TGCAGCGTTGATACAGGGGGCGGCGAAAAACTGTTTTTT.

The chain recombines TRBV29-1 with TRBJ1-1; D call uncertain. The CDR3 runs 14 residues. Germline CDR1 reads SQVTM; CDR2 reads ANQGSEA. CDR3 protein: CSECPGRTNTEAFF. The CDR3 bases are TGCAGTGAATGCCCCGGACGGACGAACACTGAAGCTTTCTTT.

This chain links TRBV27 with TRBJ1-6; 11 nucleotides line up with TRBD1. The CDR3 sequence is 17 residues long. J lost 5 bases, V lost 6 bases, and 9 bases had no gene match. Germline CDR1 reads MNHEY; CDR2 reads SMNVEV (reference sequence). In nucleotides, the CDR3 is TGTGCCAGCAGCCTGAGCCGGACAGGGGGCAATAATTCACCCCTCCACTTT. Its protein is CASSLSRTGGNNSPLHF.

Of note for this clonotype: A single base separates this from a much larger clone, so it may be a read error. The CDR3 ends on some other residue instead of the conserved phenylalanine or tryptophan, so this is likely a read error. The chain employs TRBV7-7 and TRBJ2-7; 14 bases fit TRBD2. Germline V CDR1 and CDR2: SSHAT, FNYEAQ (reference sequence). V shed 5 bases, J shed 4 bases, and the junction held 4 bases outside the gene matches. CDR3 size: 15 residues. The DNA of the CDR3 is TGTGCCAGCAGCGAGGGACTAGCGGGAGCATACGAGCAGTACTTA. Translation: CASSEGLAGAYEQYL.

This clonotype was counted a few times. This sequence joins TRBV20-1 and TRBJ2-7; D gene ambiguous. This CDR3 is built from 14 residues. V was cut by 1 base and J by 1 base, with 11 bases left in between. CDR1 is DFQATT and CDR2 is SNEGSKA in the germline V gene (reference sequence). CDR3 DNA sequence: TGCAGTGCTAGAGTTATGGACGGTTCCTACGAGCAGTACTTC. Residues: CSARVMDGSYEQYF.

This clonotype was seen many times. The rearrangement links TRBV24-1 to TRBJ2-2, with 14 bases matching TRBD2. Germline trimming cut 5 bases from V and 4 bases from J; bases unmatched to any gene: 2. This CDR3 spans 16 amino acids. CDR1 is KGHDR, CDR2 SFDVKD, per germline. The CDR3 DNA reads TGTGCCACCAGTGGTGGGACTAGCGGGAGCACCGGGGAGCTGTTTTTT. Translated: CATSGGTSGSTGELFF.

Worth noting for this clonotype: A much larger clone differs by one base, so this may be a read error. This chain connects TRBV14 to TRBJ1-6; no firm D call. This CDR3 region has 14 residues. CDR1 SGHDN and CDR2 FVKESK come from the germline V gene. CDR3 in DNA: TGTGCCAGCGGCCAAGATGGACGTAATTCACCCCTCCACTTT. It specifies CASGQDGRNSPLHF.

This clonotype has only a few counts. The rearrangement joins TRBV7-8 to TRBJ1-1; weak D call: TRBD1 (6 bases). The germline CDR1 and CDR2 sequences are SGHVS and FQNEAQ. This CDR3 is built from 17 residues. V was trimmed by 3 bases and J by 4 bases, leaving 21 bases between them. The CDR3 DNA reads as TGTGCCAGCAGCTTGGCCCGGCAGGGGACCGGGATCACTGAAGCTTTCTTT. It codes for CASSLARQGTGITEAFF.

The chain couples TRBV6-6 to TRBJ2-5, with D perhaps matching TRBD2 (6 bases). The length of the CDR3 is 12 residues. Germline V gene lookup returns CDR1 MNHNY and CDR2 SVGAGI (reference sequence). The V and J ends lost 7 bases and 4 bases respectively, with 10 bases between them. CDR3 residues: CASMLGGETQYF. The CDR3 nucleotides read TGTGCCAGCATGTTGGGGGGAGAGACCCAGTACTTC.

This CDR3 is CASSEHVTPTTPGELFF. The CDR3 DNA follows: TGTGCCAGCAGTGAACACGTAACGCCAACCACCCCCGGGGAGCTGTTTTTT. The rearrangement links TRBV25-1 to TRBJ2-2, with D uncertain. Trimming removed 2 bases at V and 6 bases at J, with 19 bases between. The CDR3 has 17 amino acids. Germline V lookup: CDR1 MGHDK, CDR2 SYGVNS.

This chain joins TRBV7-2 and TRBJ1-2, with D possibly TRBD1 on 5 matching bases. Trimming left V 1 base short and J 5 bases short, with 17 bases between. The germline gives CDR1 SGHTA, CDR2 FQGNSA. The CDR3 totals 16 residues. Written as DNA, the CDR3 is TGTGCCAGCAGCTTAGGAAAAGCAGGGCTGGGGTATGGCTACACCTTC. As protein: CASSLGKAGLGYGYTF. Full variable domain (outside the CDR3, taken from reference TRBV7-2 and TRBJ1-2): GAGVSQSPSNKVTEKGKDVELRCDPISGHTALYWYRQSLGQGLEFLIYFQGNSAPDKSGLPSDRFSAERTGGSVSTLTIQRTQQEDSAVYLCASSLGKAGLGYGYTFGSGTRLTVV.

The sample holds a few counts of this clonotype. The chain uses TRBV6-1 and TRBJ1-2; 7 bases are a match to TRBD1. The CDR3 spans 13 residues. The germline CDR1 and CDR2 sequences are MNHNS and SASEGT. The V segment lost 7 bases and the J segment 8 bases; nucleotides outside the gene matches: 10. CDR3 region: CASTRGAGAGYTF. CDR3 coding DNA: TGTGCCAGCACCAGGGGGGCGGGGGCCGGCTACACCTTC.

This rearrangement joins TRBV10-3 to TRBJ2-7; D may be TRBD1 (5 bases). Germline CDR1 is ENHRY and CDR2 is SYGVKD. V was pared by 5 bases and J by 2 bases, with 10 bases between. The CDR3 loop spans 13 amino acids. In DNA, the CDR3 is TGTGCCATCAGTTACGACAGCGCCTACGAGCAGTACTTC. It is translated as CAISYDSAYEQYF.

Ten or more counts support this clonotype. The junction departs from germline at one end; a sequencing error may be responsible. The chain carries TRBV29-1 and TRBJ2-7; no clear D gene. The CDR3 totals 13 residues. Germline V gene data show CDR1 as SQVTM and CDR2 as ANQGSEA. The CDR3: CSVQERADNEQYF. The DNA for the CDR3 is TGCAGCGTTCAAGAACGGGCCGATAACGAGCAGTACTTC.

The V call is TRBV24-1, the J call TRBJ2-7; 8 nucleotides align to TRBD1. Germline trimming cut 2 bases from V and 5 bases from J; bases unmatched to any gene: 7. Germline CDR1 KGHDR, CDR2 SFDVKD. The CDR3 extends over 15 amino acids. CDR3 nucleotides: TGTGCCACCAGTGATTCTGGGACAGGTTCCCACGAGCAGTACTTC. It encodes CATSDSGTGSHEQYF.

V and J are TRBV7-9 and TRBJ1-3; 7 nucleotides match TRBD1. Germline V gene lookup returns CDR1 SEHNR and CDR2 FQNEAQ (reference sequence). The CDR3 length is 15 residues. The junction had 4 bases not matched to a gene; V was cut back by 1 base and J by 4 bases. CDR3 nucleotides: TGTGCCAGCAGCTTAGGACAGGGTCCGGGAAACACCATATATTTT. The encoded protein is CASSLGQGPGNTIYF. The variable domain in full, completed from reference TRBV7-9 and TRBJ1-3, reads DTGVSQNPRHKITKRGQNVTFRCDPISEHNRLYWYRQTLGQGPEFLTYFQNEAQLEKSRLLSDRFSAERPKGSFSTLEIQRTEQGDSAMYLCASSLGQGPGNTIYFGEGSWLTVV.

This clonotype has just one count. A far larger clone is just one base off, so this is likely a read error. Since the CDR3 does not end with the conserved phenylalanine or tryptophan, this likely comes from a read error. The rearrangement joins TRBV19 to TRBJ1-1; no reliable D call. Germline-derived CDR1 and CDR2 are LNHDA and SQIVND (reference sequence). This CDR3 has 13 residues. Trimming shortened V by 5 bases and J by 1 base, and 8 bases separated the two germline ends. In nucleotides, the CDR3 is TGTGCCAGTAGTCCCGGGCCGAACACTGAAGCTTTCCTT. As protein: CASSPGPNTEAFL.

The chain links TRBV20-1 to TRBJ1-6; maybe TRBD1 (6 bases). Deletions cut 5 bases from V and 7 bases from J, with 15 bases between. CDR1 and CDR2 from the germline V gene are DFQATT and SNEGSKA (reference sequence). The CDR3 contains 14 residues. The CDR3 here is CSASQGRANSPLHF. CDR3 coding DNA: TGCAGTGCTTCCCAGGGGCGGGCGAATTCACCCCTCCACTTT.

The CDR3 DNA reads as TGTGCCAGCAGTCATGGTCCGACGGACTCTGAAGCTTTCTTT. Translating gives CASSHGPTDSEAFF. The chain uses TRBV28 and TRBJ1-1; D remains ambiguous. The germline V gene encodes CDR1 MDHEN and CDR2 SYDVKM. The CDR3 sequence is 14 residues long. V was cut by 5 bases and J by 6 bases, with 16 bases left in between.

This clonotype has at least ten counts. The chain has TRBV7-9 and TRBJ2-7; 9 bases align to TRBD2. CDR1 is SEHNR, CDR2 FQNEAQ, per germline (reference sequence). The ends lost 5 bases at V and 2 bases at J; junction bases unmatched: 4. The CDR3 spans 14 residues. The DNA for the CDR3 is TGTGCCAGCAGCCTGACTAGCGGCCCCTACGAGCAGTACTTC. It specifies CASSLTSGPYEQYF.

This chain links TRBV12-5 with TRBJ1-1; D remains unclear. V was clipped by 1 base and J by 0 bases, with 9 bases between them. Germline CDR1 is LGHNT and CDR2 is FRNRAP. The CDR3 is 15 amino acids. DNA of the CDR3: TGTGCTAGTGGTTTGGAAGTATTCATGAACACTGAAGCTTTCTTT. Amino acids: CASGLEVFMNTEAFF.

As for this clonotype: The CDR3 ends on some other residue instead of the conserved phenylalanine or tryptophan, so this is likely a read error. It is unclear where the CDR3 begins or ends on the DNA, so no DNA is shown, and the CDR3 is as TCRdb lists it. This sequence joins TRBV7-2 and TRBJ1-4; whether TRBD1, the table's D call, matches the DNA was not checked. Including both end residues, the CDR3 is 11 amino acids long. Germline CDR1 reads SGHTA; CDR2 reads FQGNSA. The chain's CDR3 is CASSPQGAGGY.

In this sample, this clonotype turned up a few times. The V gene is TRBV2, the J gene TRBJ2-7, with D maybe TRBD1 (6 bases). Trimming left V 5 bases short and J 1 base short, with 15 bases between. The CDR3 extends over 15 amino acids. From germline, CDR1 is SNHLY and CDR2 FYNNEI. CDR3 sequence reads: CASSYLVQGSYEQYF. CDR3 nucleotides: TGTGCCAGCAGTTACCTGGTCCAGGGGTCCTACGAGCAGTACTTC.